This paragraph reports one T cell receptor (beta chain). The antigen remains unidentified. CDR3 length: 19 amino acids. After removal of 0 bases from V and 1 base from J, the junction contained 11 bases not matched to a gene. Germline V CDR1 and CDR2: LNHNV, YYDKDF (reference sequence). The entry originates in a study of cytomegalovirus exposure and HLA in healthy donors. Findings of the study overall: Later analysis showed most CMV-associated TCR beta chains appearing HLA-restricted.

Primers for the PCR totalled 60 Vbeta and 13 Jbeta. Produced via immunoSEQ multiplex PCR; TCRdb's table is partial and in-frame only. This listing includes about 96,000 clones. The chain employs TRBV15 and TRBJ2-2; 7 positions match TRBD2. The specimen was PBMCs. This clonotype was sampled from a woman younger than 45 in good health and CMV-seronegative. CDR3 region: CATSRDLSGTIRNTGELFF. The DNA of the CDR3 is TGTGCCACCAGCAGAGACCTTTCCGGGACTATAAGGAACACCGGGGAGCTGTTTTTT.